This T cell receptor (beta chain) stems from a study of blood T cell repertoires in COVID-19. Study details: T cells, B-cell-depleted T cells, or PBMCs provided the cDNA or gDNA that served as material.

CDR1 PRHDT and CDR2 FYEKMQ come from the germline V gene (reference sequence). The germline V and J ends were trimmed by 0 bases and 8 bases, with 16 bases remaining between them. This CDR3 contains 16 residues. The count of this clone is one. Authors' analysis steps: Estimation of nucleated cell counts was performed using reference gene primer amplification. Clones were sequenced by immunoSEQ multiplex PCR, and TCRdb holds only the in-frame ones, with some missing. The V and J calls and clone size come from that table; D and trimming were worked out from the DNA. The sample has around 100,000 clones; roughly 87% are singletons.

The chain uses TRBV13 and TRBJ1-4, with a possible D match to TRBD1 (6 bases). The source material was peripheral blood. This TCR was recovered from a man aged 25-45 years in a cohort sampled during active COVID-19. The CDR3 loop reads CASSLGLSRGDEKLFF. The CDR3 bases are TGTGCCAGCAGCTTAGGCCTAAGCAGGGGAGACGAAAAACTGTTTTTT.